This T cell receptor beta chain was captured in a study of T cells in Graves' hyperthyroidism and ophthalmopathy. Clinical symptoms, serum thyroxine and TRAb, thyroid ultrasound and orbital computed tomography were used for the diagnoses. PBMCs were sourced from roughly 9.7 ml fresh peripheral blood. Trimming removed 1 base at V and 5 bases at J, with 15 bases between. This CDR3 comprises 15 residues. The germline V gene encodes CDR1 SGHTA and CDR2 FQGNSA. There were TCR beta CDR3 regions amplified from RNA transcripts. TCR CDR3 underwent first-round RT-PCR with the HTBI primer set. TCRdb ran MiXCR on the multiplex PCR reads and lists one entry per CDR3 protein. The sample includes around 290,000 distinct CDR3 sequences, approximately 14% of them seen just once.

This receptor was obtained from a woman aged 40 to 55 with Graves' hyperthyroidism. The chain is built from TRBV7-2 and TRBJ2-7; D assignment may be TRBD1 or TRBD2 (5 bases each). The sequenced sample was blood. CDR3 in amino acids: CASSLGASRVDEQYF. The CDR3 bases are TGTGCCAGCAGCTTAGGCGCTAGCAGGGTCGACGAGCAGTACTTC.